The 8 T cell receptor beta chains in this list originate from one sample, sequenced in a study of post-analysis software for immune sequencing data. Study-level findings and limits: Patients showed TRBV5-6, TRBV5-1 and TRBV20-1 among 4 or 5 TRBV segments more frequent than in controls.

TCR beta cDNA libraries included unique molecular identifiers. MiXCR, run by TCRdb on the PCR reads, gives a single entry per CDR3 protein. The sample holds 350,000 to 450,000 distinct CDR3 sequences, 30% to 45% seen once. These receptors have no known antigen. What was sequenced was blood. The receptors come from a girl under 18 with multiple sclerosis.

The CDR3 loop reads CASSLLGAETEAFF. CDR3 DNA: TGTGCCAGCAGCTTACTGGGGGCAGAAACTGAAGCTTTCTTT. J is TRBJ1-1 and V is TRBV7-9; D is possibly TRBD1 (6 bases). CDR3 size: 14 residues. Germline V gene lookup returns CDR1 SEHNR and CDR2 FQNEAQ (reference sequence). The V and J ends lost 2 bases and 5 bases respectively, with 12 bases between them.

This clonotype was seen a handful of times. CDR3 sequence reads: CASRIRDRGSEQYF. The CDR3 region has the DNA TGTGCCAGCAGAATCCGGGACAGGGGTAGCGAGCAGTACTTC. The rearrangement links TRBV6-6 to TRBJ2-5; 10 positions agree with TRBD1. The DNA end is more similar to TRBJ2-7, so the J call may be wrong. This CDR3 spans 14 amino acids. Germline CDR1 reads MNHNY; CDR2 reads SVGAGI (reference sequence).

The table lists this clonotype with a few counts. This rearrangement joins TRBV20-1 to TRBJ1-2, with D possibly being TRBD1 (5 bases). The CDR3 has 11 residues. From germline, CDR1 is DFQATT and CDR2 SNEGSKA (reference sequence). Trimming removed 5 bases at V and 6 bases at J, with 10 bases between. The CDR3 loop reads CSALNRHGYTF. The CDR3 DNA follows: TGCAGTGCTCTAAACAGGCATGGCTACACCTTC.

The chain is built from TRBV29-1 and TRBJ2-3; D is possibly TRBD2 (5 bases). Germline CDR1 SQVTM, CDR2 ANQGSEA. V was cut by 4 bases and J by 0 bases, with 11 bases left in between. This CDR3 contains 14 residues. In DNA, the CDR3 is TGCAGCGTTGGGGGAGCAGCTAGCACAGATACGCAGTATTTT. This codes for CSVGGAASTDTQYF.

The rearrangement joins TRBV3-1 to TRBJ2-1; 11 bases are shared with TRBD2. Germline CDR1 reads LGHDT; CDR2 reads YNNKEL (reference sequence). This CDR3 is built from 16 residues. The junction had 9 bases not matched to a gene; V was cut back by 4 bases and J by 7 bases. CDR3 protein: CASSLGLAGGWNEQFF. In DNA, the CDR3 is TGTGCCAGCAGCCTCGGGCTAGCGGGGGGATGGAATGAGCAGTTCTTC.

This clonotype came up a few times. The rearrangement uses TRBV5-1 and TRBJ1-2; D is unclear. This CDR3 contains 14 residues. V dropped 7 bases and J dropped 3 bases, with 16 bases sitting between them. Germline loops: CDR1 SGHRS, CDR2 YFSETQ. The CDR3 region is CASRNTGSDYGYTF. CDR3 sequence (DNA): TGCGCCAGCCGTAACACGGGGTCGGACTATGGCTACACCTTC.

In its sample, this clonotype was seen a few times. The chain is built from TRBV10-2 and TRBJ2-1; 10 positions match TRBD2. V lost 7 bases and J lost 0; bases outside the gene matches: 15. The CDR3 has 19 residues. CDR1 and CDR2 from the germline V gene are WSHSY and SAAADI. This CDR3 is CASTQHSGGLSYSYNEQFF. The CDR3 DNA follows: TGCGCCAGCACCCAACATAGCGGGGGGCTCTCCTACTCCTACAATGAGCAGTTCTTC.

V is TRBV7-3 and J is TRBJ2-4, with 7 positions matching TRBD1. The assigned J gene may be wrong: the sequence end matches TRBJ2-7 better. CDR1 and CDR2 (germline): SGHTA, FQGTGA. The CDR3 runs to 13 residues. The CDR3 DNA reads as TGTGCCAGCAGTGGTGACAGGGCGGGCGAGCAGTACTTC. This codes for CASSGDRAGEQYF.